This TCR beta chain was profiled in a study of blood T cell repertoires in COVID-19. About the study: Some COVID-19 samples were acute and others convalescent; all came from the United States, Italy and Spain. T cells, B-cell-depleted T cells, or PBMCs supplied cDNA or gDNA.

CDR3 length: 14 amino acids. V lost 6 bases, J lost 5 bases, and 9 bases stayed unmatched. Looked up from germline, CDR1 is SQVTM and CDR2 is ANQGSEA. Original methodology: From reference gene primer amplification, estimates of nucleated cell counts were derived. This table comes from immunoSEQ multiplex PCR, and its TCRdb copy is limited to in-frame clones, with some not included. That table gives V, J and clone size, and the DNA gave D and trimming. Of about 100,000 clones in the sample, 85% were seen once. The sequence was obtained from a man aged 45-60 years with active or convalescent COVID-19. V gene TRBV29-1 combines with J gene TRBJ2-5, with 10 positions matching TRBD1. Sample: peripheral blood. The CDR3 loop is CSVDRDRGTETQYF. CDR3 bases: TGCAGCGTGGACCGGGACAGGGGTACTGAGACCCAGTACTTC.